This TCR beta chain was sequenced for a study of glioma-infiltrating T cells. The germline V gene encodes CDR1 SNHLY and CDR2 FYNNEI. The CDR3 length is 13 residues. Trimming took 11 bases from V and 3 from J; bases not matched to a gene: 7. Amplification of TCR alpha and beta CDR3 regions from RNA used iRepertoire nested multiplex PCR. For one-step reverse transcription and amplification, roughly 100-400 ng of tissue mRNA or PBMC total RNA was used. TCRdb independently ran MiXCR on the multiplex PCR reads; one entry per CDR3 protein. The sample carries around 190,000 distinct CDR3 sequences, around 40% recorded once.

The receptor was isolated from a human donor with low-grade glioma or glioblastoma, undergoing nonglioma brain surgery, or in good health (not recorded which). The material sequenced was glioma tissue, nonneoplastic brain tissue, or PBMCs (not recorded which). This sequence joins TRBV2 and TRBJ2-3; 8 bases align to TRBD1. CDR3 loop: CAGSGQGTDTQYF. DNA of the CDR3: TGTGCCGGCTCCGGACAGGGAACAGATACGCAGTATTTT.